This note documents a single T cell receptor (beta chain) sequence. Germline trimming cut 3 bases from V and 9 bases from J; bases unmatched to any gene: 6. CDR1 is MNHNS and CDR2 is SASEGT in the germline V gene. The CDR3 is 14 amino acids. Authors' processing steps: Reference gene primer amplification gave nucleated cell count estimates. Assay: immunoSEQ multiplex PCR; the TCRdb copy retains only in-frame clones and omits some. V and J calls and clone size are as listed in that table; D and trimming were resolved from the DNA. The repertoire holds 90,000 or so clones, with about 91% as singletons. This entry comes from a study of blood T cell repertoires in COVID-19. In the study overall: T cells, B-cell-depleted T cells, or PBMCs provided the cDNA or gDNA that served as material.

The sequencing input was peripheral blood. This receptor was taken from a human donor with active COVID-19. The donor label of this sample is uncertain. The chain combines TRBV6-1 with TRBJ2-1; 9 positions match TRBD2. The CDR3 sequence is CASSDLAGRGEQFF. The CDR3 coding sequence is TGTGCCAGCAGTGACCTAGCGGGGCGGGGTGAGCAGTTCTTC.